What follows are 23 T cell receptor beta chains derived from one specimen sequenced in a study of regulatory T cells in long-lasting Graves disease. Time point described: newly diagnosed GD, antithyroid drugs for less than 3 months. TCR sequences were obtained from RNA taken from PBMCs. Construction of the TCR beta libraries employed iRepertoire HTBI primers in conjunction with Arm-PCR of CDR3 regions. TCRdb ran MiXCR on the multiplex PCR reads and lists one entry per CDR3 protein. The repertoire consists of over 500,000 distinct CDR3 sequences, with approximately 15% occurring once and the leading ten covering around 19%. The data were also submitted as part of a second study, on T cells in Graves' hyperthyroidism and ophthalmopathy.

Specimen: peripheral blood mononuclear cells (PBMCs), collected at new diagnosis, from a patient treated with antithyroid drugs. The source is a woman aged 25 to 45 with Graves disease.

Ten or more counts support this clonotype. This sequence joins TRBV3-1 and TRBJ2-7; no firm D call. Per the germline V gene, CDR1 is LGHDT and CDR2 is YNNKEL (reference sequence). V lost 2 bases to trimming and J lost 4 bases, with 6 bases between them. The CDR3 consists of 12 residues. CDR3 DNA: TGTGCCAGCAGCCAAAGCAAGTACGAGCAGTACTTC. This translates into CASSQSKYEQYF.

The chain carries TRBV12-3 or TRBV12-4 and TRBJ2-7, with D tentatively TRBD2 (6 bases). CDR3 length: 16 residues. The V and J ends lost 3 bases and 0 bases respectively, with 15 bases between them. CDR3 coding DNA: TGTGCCAGCAGTTTTGGGGACTCCAACCCCTCCTACGAGCAGTACTTC. Its protein is CASSFGDSNPSYEQYF.

Many counts were recorded for this clonotype. V is TRBV27 and J is TRBJ1-1; D not resolved. V was shortened by 9 bases and J by 4 bases, with 15 bases between the two germline ends. The CDR3 runs 13 residues. CDR1 and CDR2 from the germline V gene are MNHEY and SMNVEV (reference sequence). This CDR3 reads CASQVGSATEAFF. The CDR3 nucleotides read TGTGCCAGTCAGGTGGGGTCGGCCACTGAAGCTTTCTTT.

CDR3 nucleotides: TGTGCCAGCAGCTTGCTGGACAGGGTCTCTGGAAACACCATATATTTT. Its translation is CASSLLDRVSGNTIYF. V gene TRBV5-6 combines with J gene TRBJ1-3; 8 bases align to TRBD1. The CDR3 extends over 16 amino acids. J lost 0 bases, V lost 1 base, and 3 bases had no gene match. The germline gives CDR1 SGHDT, CDR2 YYEEEE.

This chain links TRBV4-1 with TRBJ2-1, with TRBD2 identical over 11 bases. V shed 4 bases and J 1 base; nucleotides not matched to a gene: 15. The germline V gene has CDR1 MGHRA and CDR2 YSYEKL. The CDR3 has 20 amino acids. Here the CDR3 reads CASSPELLAGAIGSYNEQFF. The CDR3 DNA sequence: TGCGCCAGCAGCCCCGAACTACTAGCGGGAGCAATTGGATCCTACAATGAGCAGTTCTTC.

The table lists this clonotype with many counts. The chain has TRBV15 and TRBJ2-7, with D hard to call. CDR3 length equals 14 residues. Germline CDR1 is LNHNV and CDR2 is YYDKDF (reference sequence). With 3 bases removed from V and 2 bases from J, the gap between germline ends came to 11 bases. The DNA for the CDR3 is TGTGCCACCAGCAGGGTTCAGAATCCCTACGAGCAGTACTTC. It yields the protein CATSRVQNPYEQYF.

This clonotype has just a few counts. The J gene is TRBJ2-6, the V gene TRBV28, with D tentatively TRBD1 or TRBD2 (5 bases each). Germline V gene lookup returns CDR1 MDHEN and CDR2 SYDVKM. The CDR3 loop spans 19 amino acids. V was shortened by 10 bases and J by 3 bases, with 28 bases between the two germline ends. CDR3 DNA sequence: TGTGCCATCTCAGCCCCGGGACCGGGGCCGGGTGGTGGGGCCAACGTCCTGACTTTC. It yields the protein CAISAPGPGPGGGANVLTF.

This clonotype showed up many times. The chain combines TRBV2 with TRBJ2-3, with 10 bases fitting TRBD2. The trim removed 7 bases at V and 2 bases at J, leaving 6 bases unmatched. Germline-derived CDR1 and CDR2 are SNHLY and FYNNEI. CDR3 size: 15 residues. The CDR3 DNA reads TGTGCCAGCAACGCGCTAGCGGGGGTCACAGATACGCAGTATTTT. Translated, it gives CASNALAGVTDTQYF.

This clonotype showed up just a few times. V usage is TRBV9 and J usage is TRBJ2-2; no clear D. The germline gives CDR1 SGDLS, CDR2 YYNGEE. Trimming shortened V by 0 bases and J by 5 bases, and 5 bases separated the two germline ends. This CDR3 region has 13 residues. The CDR3 DNA is TGTGCCAGCAGCGTAGACCAGACCGGGGAGCTGTTTTTT. It codes for CASSVDQTGELFF.

The chain combines TRBV12-3 or TRBV12-4 with TRBJ2-3; the D gene is possibly TRBD2 (6 bases). This CDR3 has 14 amino acids. With 7 bases removed from V and 1 base from J, the gap between germline ends came to 12 bases. The CDR3 spells CASIISGGTDTQYF. Here the CDR3 DNA reads TGTGCCAGCATTATTAGCGGCGGCACAGATACGCAGTATTTT.

The chain has TRBV6-1 and TRBJ1-2; D not resolved. Germline values: CDR1 MNHNS, CDR2 SASEGT. Trimming stripped 3 bases from V and 5 bases from J, with 16 bases between. The CDR3 totals 15 residues. CDR3 protein: CASSDRFKGEYGYTF. CDR3 nucleotides: TGTGCCAGCAGTGACAGGTTTAAGGGAGAGTATGGCTACACCTTC.

In its sample, this clonotype was seen a few times. The chain recombines TRBV7-9 with TRBJ2-4; D perhaps matches TRBD2 (5 bases). V lost 1 base to trimming and J lost 2 bases, with 12 bases between them. Per the germline V gene, CDR1 is SEHNR and CDR2 is FQNEAQ (reference sequence). The CDR3 length is 16 residues. The CDR3 nucleotides are TGTGCCAGCAGCTTAGGAGGGAGTGGGACCAAAAACATTCAGTACTTC. Translation gives CASSLGGSGTKNIQYF.

This clonotype was detected ten times or more. The chain recombines TRBV28 with TRBJ1-1; TRBD1 matches 8 bases. Germline V gene data show CDR1 as MDHEN and CDR2 as SYDVKM. The CDR3 totals 14 residues. V dropped 4 bases and J dropped 2; count of bases not matched to a gene: 3. The CDR3 coding sequence is TGTGCCAGCAGTTATACAGGGGGAAACACTGAAGCTTTCTTT. It is translated as CASSYTGGNTEAFF.

The chain recombines TRBV20-1 with TRBJ2-1; D possibly uses TRBD1 or TRBD2 (5 bases each). V was clipped by 0 bases and J by 7 bases, with 16 bases between them. Germline assignment: CDR1 DFQATT and CDR2 SNEGSKA (reference sequence). The CDR3 is 15 residues long. The CDR3 sequence: CSARDPSSQGNEQFF. The DNA for the CDR3 is TGCAGTGCTAGAGATCCATCTAGCCAGGGTAATGAGCAGTTCTTC.

A single count supports this clonotype. Only one base separates this from a far larger clonotype, so it likely reflects a read error. The J gene is TRBJ2-1, the V gene TRBV28; D remains ambiguous. Germline CDR1 is MDHEN and CDR2 is SYDVKM. This CDR3 is built from 14 residues. V was pared by 10 bases and J by 10 bases, with 23 bases between. The CDR3 nucleotides are TGTGCCACAATAACAGTCCCAAGCTCCTACGAGCAGTTCTTC. Amino acid sequence: CATITVPSSYEQFF.

This clonotype was picked up many times. The V and J genes are TRBV7-9 and TRBJ2-7; D could derive from TRBD1 or TRBD2 (5 bases each). The CDR3 runs 16 residues. V was shortened by 5 bases and J by 0 bases, with 17 bases between the two germline ends. Germline-derived CDR1 and CDR2 are SEHNR and FQNEAQ (reference sequence). CDR3 sequence: CASSLEGWARSYEQYF. Here the CDR3 DNA reads TGTGCCAGCAGCCTCGAGGGGTGGGCCCGCTCCTACGAGCAGTACTTC.

This clonotype was seen only a few times. The rearrangement links TRBV24-1 to TRBJ2-7; D gene unclear. Trimming pared 6 bases from V and 1 base from J, leaving 9 bases between. The CDR3 has 13 residues. Germline V gene sequence: CDR1 KGHDR, CDR2 SFDVKD. The CDR3 loop is CATSLGSSYEQYF. The CDR3 nucleotides read TGTGCCACCAGTCTGGGATCGTCCTACGAGCAGTACTTC.

This clonotype showed up just a few times. V gene TRBV27 combines with J gene TRBJ2-1; TRBD1 is a possible D gene (6 bases). Trimming took off 6 bases at V and 6 bases at J, with 12 bases between the two ends. CDR3 size: 13 residues. Per germline, CDR1 MNHEY and CDR2 SMNVEV (reference sequence). CDR3: CASRQGTGNEQFF. The CDR3 region has the DNA TGTGCCAGCAGACAGGGTACGGGCAATGAGCAGTTCTTC.

This clonotype has at least ten counts. This chain uses TRBV27 with TRBJ2-1, with D maybe TRBD2 (5 bases). The length of the CDR3 is 16 residues. Trimming pared 7 bases from V and 8 bases from J, leaving 24 bases between. Germline loops: CDR1 MNHEY, CDR2 SMNVEV (reference sequence). The CDR3 here is CASNGITDSEWDEQFF. The CDR3 nucleotides read TGTGCCAGCAACGGAATTACGGACTCGGAGTGGGATGAGCAGTTCTTC.

A few counts support this clonotype. The gene calls are TRBV3-1 and TRBJ2-3; 9 nucleotides align to TRBD1. Looked up from germline, CDR1 is LGHDT and CDR2 is YNNKEL (reference sequence). After removal of 0 bases from V and 4 bases from J, the junction contained 2 bases not matched to a gene. The CDR3 totals 15 residues. Written as DNA, the CDR3 is TGTGCCAGCAGCCAAGACCGGACAGGGGCAGATACGCAGTATTTT. It is translated as CASSQDRTGADTQYF.

There are a few counts of this clonotype. This chain uses TRBV4-1 with TRBJ2-2, with TRBD1 as a possible D gene (6 bases). The V gene's germline CDR1 is MGHRA and CDR2 YSYEKL. Trimming removed 0 bases from V and 6 bases from J, with 20 bases in between. This CDR3 has 18 amino acids. The CDR3: CASSQEATGSTSAGELFF. As DNA, the CDR3 is TGCGCCAGCAGCCAAGAGGCAACAGGGTCCACAAGCGCCGGGGAGCTGTTTTTT.

This clonotype was seen many times. The chain has TRBV10-3 and TRBJ1-5, with TRBD1 as a possible D gene (5 bases). The CDR3 totals 13 residues. The ends were cut back, 4 bases at V and 5 bases at J, with 9 bases in the middle. From germline, CDR1 is ENHRY and CDR2 SYGVKD. CDR3 protein: CAISVSGDQPQHF. In DNA form, the CDR3 reads TGTGCCATCAGTGTGTCGGGGGATCAGCCCCAGCATTTT.

A word on this clonotype: Because it lacks the conserved phenylalanine or tryptophan at the end, this CDR3 is likely a read error. The chain couples TRBV6-1 to TRBJ1-2; 9 bases match TRBD1. Per germline, CDR1 MNHNS and CDR2 SASEGT. CDR3 length: 13 residues. Trimming cost V 6 bases and J 7 bases; bases outside gene matches: 6. The CDR3 protein is CASSLDRGIGYTL. CDR3 sequence (DNA): TGTGCCAGCAGCCTCGACAGGGGGATTGGCTACACCCTC.